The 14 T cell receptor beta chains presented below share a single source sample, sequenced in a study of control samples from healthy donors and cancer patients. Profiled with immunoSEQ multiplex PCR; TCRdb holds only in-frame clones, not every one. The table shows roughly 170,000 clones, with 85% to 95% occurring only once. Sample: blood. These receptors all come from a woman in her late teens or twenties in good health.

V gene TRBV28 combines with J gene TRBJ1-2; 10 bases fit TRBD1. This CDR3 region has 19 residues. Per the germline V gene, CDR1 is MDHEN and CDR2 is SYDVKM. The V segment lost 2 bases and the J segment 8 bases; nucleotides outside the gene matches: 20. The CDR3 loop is CASSLEWGTGASVMNGYTF. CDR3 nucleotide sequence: TGTGCCAGCAGTTTAGAGTGGGGGACAGGGGCGTCGGTGATGAACGGCTACACCTTC.

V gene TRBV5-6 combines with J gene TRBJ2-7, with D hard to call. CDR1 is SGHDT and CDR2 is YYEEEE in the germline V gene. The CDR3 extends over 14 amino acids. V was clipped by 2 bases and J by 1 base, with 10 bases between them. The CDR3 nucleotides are TGTGCCAGCAGCTTCCTGGGGAAATCCTACGAGCAGTACTTC. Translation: CASSFLGKSYEQYF.

DNA for the CDR3: TGTGCCAGCAGCTTAGCGGGGGCCGGGGAGCTGTTTTTT. Translated, it gives CASSLAGAGELFF. This rearrangement joins TRBV7-2 to TRBJ2-2; D may match TRBD1 or TRBD2 (5 bases each). CDR3 length equals 13 residues. Germline-derived CDR1 and CDR2 are SGHTA and FQGNSA. V lost 0 bases to trimming and J lost 6 bases, with 5 bases between them.

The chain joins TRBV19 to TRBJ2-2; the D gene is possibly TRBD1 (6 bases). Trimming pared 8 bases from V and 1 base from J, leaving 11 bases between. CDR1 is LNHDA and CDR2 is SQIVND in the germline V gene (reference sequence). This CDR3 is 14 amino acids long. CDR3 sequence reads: CASSTGQNTGELFF. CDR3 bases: TGTGCCAGTTCAACGGGACAGAACACCGGGGAGCTGTTTTTT.

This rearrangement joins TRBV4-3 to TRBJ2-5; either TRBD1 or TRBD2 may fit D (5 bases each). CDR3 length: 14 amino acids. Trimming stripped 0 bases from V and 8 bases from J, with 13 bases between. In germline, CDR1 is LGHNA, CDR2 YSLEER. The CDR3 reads CASSQDPGGGTQYF. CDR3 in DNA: TGCGCCAGCAGCCAAGACCCCGGTGGGGGTACCCAGTACTTC.

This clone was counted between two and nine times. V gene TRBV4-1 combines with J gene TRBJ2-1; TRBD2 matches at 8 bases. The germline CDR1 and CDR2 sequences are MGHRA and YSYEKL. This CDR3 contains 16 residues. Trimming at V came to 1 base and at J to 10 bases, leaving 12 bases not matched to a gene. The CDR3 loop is CASSQGETSASEEQFF. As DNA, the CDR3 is TGCGCCAGCAGCCAAGGGGAGACTAGCGCTTCGGAAGAGCAGTTCTTC.

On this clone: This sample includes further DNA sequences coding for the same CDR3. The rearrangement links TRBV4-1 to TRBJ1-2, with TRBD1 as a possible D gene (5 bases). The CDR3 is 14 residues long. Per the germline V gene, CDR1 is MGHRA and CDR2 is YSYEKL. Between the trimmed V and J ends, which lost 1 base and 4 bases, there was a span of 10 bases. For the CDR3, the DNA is TGCGCCAGCAGCCAAGGTCAGGGCAGCTATGGCTACACCTTC. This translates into CASSQGQGSYGYTF.

In nucleotides, the CDR3 is TGTGCCAGCAGCCTGACCTCCATGAACACTGAAGCTTTCTTT. Translated, it gives CASSLTSMNTEAFF. J is TRBJ1-1 and V is TRBV9, with D hard to call. Between the trimmed V and J ends, which lost 4 bases and 0 bases, there was a span of 10 bases. The CDR3 sequence is 14 residues long. Germline V gene lookup returns CDR1 SGDLS and CDR2 YYNGEE.

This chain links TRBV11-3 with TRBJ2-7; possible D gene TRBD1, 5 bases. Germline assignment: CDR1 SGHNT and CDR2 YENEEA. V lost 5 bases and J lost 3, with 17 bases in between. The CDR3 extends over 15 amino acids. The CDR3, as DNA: TGTGCCAGCAGCCTTCTGCCCAGGGCAGACTACGAGCAGTACTTC. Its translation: CASSLLPRADYEQYF.

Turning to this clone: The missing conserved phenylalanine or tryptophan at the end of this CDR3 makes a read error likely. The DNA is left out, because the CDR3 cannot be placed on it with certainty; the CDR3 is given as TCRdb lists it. CDR3 sequence: CASSLFRD. The rearrangement uses TRBV5-1 and TRBJ2-7; the table's D call TRBD2 went unverified against the DNA. Both ends counted, the CDR3 spans 8 residues. Germline CDR1 reads SGHRS; CDR2 reads YFSETQ.

The CDR3 DNA is TGTGCCAGCAGCTTGAGGGGCGGCAGCTTAGATGAGCAGTTCTTC. Protein: CASSLRGGSLDEQFF. The chain is built from TRBV5-4 and TRBJ2-1; tentative D call: TRBD1 (5 bases). This CDR3 is built from 15 residues. From germline, CDR1 is SGHNT and CDR2 YYREEE (reference sequence). The V end was cut by 1 base, the J end by 8 bases, with 16 bases between.

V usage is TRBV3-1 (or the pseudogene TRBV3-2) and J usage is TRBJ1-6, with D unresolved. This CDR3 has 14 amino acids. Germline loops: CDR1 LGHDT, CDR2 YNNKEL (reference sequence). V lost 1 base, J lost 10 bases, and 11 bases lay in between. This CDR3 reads CASSQGRSISPLHF. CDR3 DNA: TGTGCCAGCAGCCAAGGACGGAGTATCTCACCCCTCCACTTT.

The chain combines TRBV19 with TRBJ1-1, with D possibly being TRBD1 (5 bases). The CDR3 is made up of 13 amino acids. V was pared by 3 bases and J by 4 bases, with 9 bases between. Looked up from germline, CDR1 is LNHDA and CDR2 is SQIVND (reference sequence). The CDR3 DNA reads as TGTGCCAGTAGTATCGGGGGACCCACTGAAGCTTTCTTT. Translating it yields CASSIGGPTEAFF.

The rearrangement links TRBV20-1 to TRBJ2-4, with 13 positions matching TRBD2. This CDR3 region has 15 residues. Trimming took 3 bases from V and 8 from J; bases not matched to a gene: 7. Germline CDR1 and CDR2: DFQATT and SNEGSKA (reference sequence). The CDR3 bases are TGCAGTGCTAGTTCAGGGACTAGCGGGACGGACATTCAGTACTTC. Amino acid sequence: CSASSGTSGTDIQYF.